Only a few counts were recorded for the clone carrying this TCR beta chain. Its cognate antigen is unknown. In the authors' workflow: ImmunoSEQ junction-only sequences lacked quality scores, so their filtering differed. Some clones are missing from TCRdb's copy, which holds only in-frame ones; the method was immunoSEQ multiplex PCR. V, J and clone size derive from that table, while D and trimming were established from the DNA sequence. The sample contains roughly 700,000 clones, 74% of which appear only once. These data belong to a study of shared clonotypes between healthy human individuals. Study results and caveats: Represented diversity (both genetic and exposure-history) was limited by the small number of donors.

Germline CDR1 reads LNHDA; CDR2 reads SQIVND (reference sequence). This CDR3 spans 13 amino acids. V was trimmed by 10 bases and J by 7 bases, leaving 19 bases between them. Source material: memory CD4+ T cells sorted from blood. The subset here: CD45RA-negative fraction. The receptor's source is a woman aged 30 to 39 in good health. The chain carries TRBV19 and TRBJ2-5; D is perhaps TRBD1 (5 bases). This CDR3 is CATASDQTGTQYF. CDR3 coding DNA: TGTGCCACCGCGTCCGACCAAACAGGGACCCAGTACTTC.